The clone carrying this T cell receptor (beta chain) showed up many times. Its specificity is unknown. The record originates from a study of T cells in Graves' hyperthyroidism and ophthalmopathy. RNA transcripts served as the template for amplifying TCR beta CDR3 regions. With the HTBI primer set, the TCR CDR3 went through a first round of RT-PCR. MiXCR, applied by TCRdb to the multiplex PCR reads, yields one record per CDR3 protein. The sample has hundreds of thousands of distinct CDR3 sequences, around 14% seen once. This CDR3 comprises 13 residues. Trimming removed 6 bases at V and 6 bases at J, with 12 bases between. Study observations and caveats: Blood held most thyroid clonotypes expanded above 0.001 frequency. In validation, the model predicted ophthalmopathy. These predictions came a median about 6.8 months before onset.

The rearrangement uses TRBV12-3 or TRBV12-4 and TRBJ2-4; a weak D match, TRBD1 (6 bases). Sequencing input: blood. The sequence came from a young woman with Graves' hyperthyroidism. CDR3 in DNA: TGTGCCAGCAGGACCGGACAGCCAAACATTCAGTACTTC. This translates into CASRTGQPNIQYF.